This TCR beta chain was sequenced in a study of T cell therapy after organ transplantation (dated by TCRdb to between 2018 and 2021). With regard to the full study: Therapy products were autologous CMV-specific T cells expanded in vitro for roughly 15 days with a peptide pool of 30 HLA class I and II CMV epitopes. A median of 1.92 x 10^8 CMV-specific T cells was administered to patients across 2 to 6 intravenous infusions. Patients were given up to 6 doses of T cells at 2-week intervals and were followed for less than 30 weeks after finishing therapy. An open-label phase I trial of autologous CMV-specific adoptive T cell therapy in solid-organ transplant recipients was the basis for the study, which was a follow-up TRBV repertoire analysis. Most of the ten patients were classed as clinical responders and two as nonresponders. Long-term post-therapy blood samples were obtained 20 to 29 weeks after therapy was completed. Of the 10 to 11 patients, only 7 or 8 had long-term post-therapy samples available. Here is what the overall study found, with its caveats: Fold change in CD8 clonality after therapy inversely correlated with pretherapy clonality, suggesting less biased repertoires were more receptive to remodeling. Before therapy, nonresponders had marked clonal expansions, and after therapy the repertoires of nonresponders changed only minimally. The small cohort prevented assessing confounders such as concurrent antirejection and antiviral medications. The small number of expansions detected in nonresponders may be due to reduced sample coverage caused by poor CD8+ T cell yield. Both transferred clonotypes and endogenous clonotypes not detected in the therapy products appeared to be included in post-therapy reconstitution.

A few counts support this clone. Its antigen is not yet known. Base qualities are not provided; no much larger clone lies one nucleotide away. The time point label on this specimen signifies: 20-29 weeks after completion of therapy. Patients were solid-organ transplant recipients with drug-resistant/recurrent cytomegalovirus. Approximately 11 trial participants were chosen for repertoire analysis on the basis of the availability of post-therapy peripheral blood mononuclear cells. Viable CD3+CD8+CD4- lymphocytes were sorted from PBMCs on a BD FACSAria III. Genomic DNA was extracted from sorted cells with the Qiagen DNeasy Kit. Using the immunoSEQ two-step, bias-controlled multiplex PCR assay, TRB CDR3 regions were amplified from genomic DNA. An Illumina NextSeq 500 was used to sequence the CDR3 libraries. Processing in the source paper ran as follows. The immunoSEQ Analyzer platform was used for the initial alignment and bioinformatics, which included bias normalization against synthetic CDR3 analogs. V, D and J gene annotation followed the IMGT database definitions. VDJtools version 1.1.10 and the R package tcR version 2.2.1.11 were used with default settings for further TRBV analyses. GLIPH analysis was done using default settings in version 1.0. To test for significant clonotype frequency changes in CDR3 sequences with at least 5 reads, a 2-sided binomial test with Benjamini-Hochberg correction (alpha = 0.01) was used. Not all clones reach the TCRdb copy of this immuneACCESS table, which keeps in-frame sequences only. Checked studies attribute under half of the gap to unresolved V genes and leave the rest unexplained. The V and J calls and clone size come from that table; D and trimming were worked out from the DNA. This sample comprises about 1,500 clones, about two thirds of them detected only once. Clones ranked in the top ten supply around half of the sample.

The CDR3 covers 15 residues, taking in both the cysteine and the phenylalanine. Only the CDR3 DNA is retained, 45 bases long and in frame from the first base. The germline V gene encodes CDR1 LGHNT and CDR2 FRNRAP. V and J are truncated by 5 bases and 3 bases respectively, leaving an intervening sequence of 14 bases. The clonotype was recovered from a human patient who had received a solid organ transplant and had CMV disease. The graft donor may be the source of some T cells after a transplant. The rearranged chain carries TRBV12-5 and TRBJ2-1; tentative D gene TRBD1, with 6 bases matching. Sequences were derived from CD8+ T cells from blood, sampled after autologous CMV-specific T cell therapy. This receptor has the CDR3 CASGHAGAGYNEQFF. The DNA sequence is as follows: TGTGCTAGTGGTCACGCAGGGGCTGGCTACAATGAGCAGTTCTTC.